The clone carrying this T cell receptor beta chain was observed a handful of times. Antigen unknown. Overnight CMV lysate stimulation of fresh PBMCs defined donor CMV status by CD4+ IFNgamma. Sequential positive selection took CD4 T cells first, then CD8 T cells. This record comes from a study of naive and memory T cell subsets. Study-wide points: Clonotypes are single alpha or beta chains, not paired receptors. Especially in CD8 cells, naive repertoires contained a few larger clonotypes, possibly CD45RA-re-expressing memory cells. TCR abundance followed a power law differing between naive and memory subsets.

Two oligonucleotides, mixed equimolar, formed the beta constant-region primer covering TRBC1 and TRBC2. Four rounds of PCR amplified the ligated cDNA using nested alpha and beta constant-region primers plus SP2. TCRdb re-called the UMI-ligation and nested PCR reads with MiXCR, one entry per CDR3 protein. Here the sample spans about 140,000 distinct CDR3 sequences, under 25% being singletons. V was shortened by 5 bases and J by 3 bases, with 13 bases between the two germline ends. Per germline, CDR1 MDHEN and CDR2 SYDVKM. The CDR3 sequence is 14 residues long. The sequenced sample consisted of naive CD8+ T cells from blood. The origin of this receptor is a human donor in good health. V gene TRBV28 combines with J gene TRBJ1-2; D might be TRBD1 (5 bases). CDR3 amino acids: CASSPHGGDYGYTF. CDR3 nucleotides: TGTGCCAGCAGTCCACACGGGGGGGACTATGGCTACACCTTC.